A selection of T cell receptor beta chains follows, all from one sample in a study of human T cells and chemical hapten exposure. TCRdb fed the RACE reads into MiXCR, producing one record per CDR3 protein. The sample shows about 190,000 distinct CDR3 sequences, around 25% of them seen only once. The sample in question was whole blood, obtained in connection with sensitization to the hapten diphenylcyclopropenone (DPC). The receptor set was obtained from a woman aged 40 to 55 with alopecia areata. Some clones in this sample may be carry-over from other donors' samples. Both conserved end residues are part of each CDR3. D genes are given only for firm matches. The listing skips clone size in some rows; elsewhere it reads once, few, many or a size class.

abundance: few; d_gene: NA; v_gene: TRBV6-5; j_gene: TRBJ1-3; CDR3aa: CASSRDTLSGNTIYF; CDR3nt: TGTGCCAGCAGTCGAGACACTCTCTCTGGAAACACCATATATTTT
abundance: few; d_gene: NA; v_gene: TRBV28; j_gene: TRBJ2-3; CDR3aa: CASSSAGVRTTDTQYF; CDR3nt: TGTGCCAGCAGTTCGGCCGGCGTGCGGACCACAGATACGCAGTATTTT
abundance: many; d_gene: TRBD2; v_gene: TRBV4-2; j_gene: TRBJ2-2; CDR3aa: CASSQAVAGVRTGELFF; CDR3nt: TGTGCCAGCAGCCAAGCGGTAGCGGGAGTTCGGACCGGGGAGCTGTTTTTT
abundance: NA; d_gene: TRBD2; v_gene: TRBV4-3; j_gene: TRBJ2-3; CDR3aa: CASSQIQASGLDTQYF; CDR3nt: TGCGCCAGCAGCCAAATACAGGCTAGCGGGCTAGATACGCAGTATTTT
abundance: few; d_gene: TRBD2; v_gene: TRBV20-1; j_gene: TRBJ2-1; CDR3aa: CSARASGRYYNEQFF; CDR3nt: TGCAGTGCTAGGGCTAGCGGGAGGTATTACAATGAGCAGTTCTTC
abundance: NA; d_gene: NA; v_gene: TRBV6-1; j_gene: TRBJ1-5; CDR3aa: CASSEVLNQPQHF; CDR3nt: TGTGCCAGCAGTGAGGTACTAAATCAGCCCCAGCATTTT
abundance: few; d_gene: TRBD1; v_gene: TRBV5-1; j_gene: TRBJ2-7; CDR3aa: CASSPDVNRGGEQYF; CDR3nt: TGCGCCAGCAGCCCCGACGTCAACAGGGGTGGGGAGCAGTACTTC
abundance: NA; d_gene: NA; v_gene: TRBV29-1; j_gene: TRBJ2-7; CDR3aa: CSVQPLGAYEQYF; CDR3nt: TGCAGCGTCCAGCCCTTAGGCGCTTACGAGCAGTACTTC
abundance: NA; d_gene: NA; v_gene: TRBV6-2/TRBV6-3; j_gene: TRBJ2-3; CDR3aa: CASRWTEITDTQYF; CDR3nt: TGTGCCAGCAGGTGGACAGAGATCACAGATACGCAGTATTTT
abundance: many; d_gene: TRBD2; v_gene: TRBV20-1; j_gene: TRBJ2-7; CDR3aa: CSARIPAGGSYEQYF; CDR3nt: TGCAGTGCTAGAATCCCAGCGGGAGGCTCCTACGAGCAGTACTTC
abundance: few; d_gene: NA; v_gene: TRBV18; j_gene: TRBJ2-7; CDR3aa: CASSPGQGLAYEQYF; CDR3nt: TGTGCCAGCTCACCGGGGCAGGGCCTAGCCTACGAGCAGTACTTC
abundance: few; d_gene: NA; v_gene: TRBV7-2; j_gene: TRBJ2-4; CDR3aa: CASSLGDIQYF; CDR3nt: TGTGCCAGCAGCTTAGGCGACATTCAGTACTTC
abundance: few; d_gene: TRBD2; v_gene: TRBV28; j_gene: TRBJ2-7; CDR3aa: CASSWSSGGIEQYF; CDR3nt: TGTGCCAGCAGTTGGAGTAGCGGGGGGATCGAGCAGTACTTC
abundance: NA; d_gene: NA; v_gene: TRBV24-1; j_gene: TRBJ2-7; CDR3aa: CATSGGASYEQYF; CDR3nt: TGTGCCACCAGCGGTGGAGCCTCCTACGAGCAGTACTTC
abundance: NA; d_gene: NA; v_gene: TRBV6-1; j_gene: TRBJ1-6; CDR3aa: CASTISGSYNSPLHF; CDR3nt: TGTGCCAGCACAATATCCGGCTCCTATAATTCACCCCTCCACTTT
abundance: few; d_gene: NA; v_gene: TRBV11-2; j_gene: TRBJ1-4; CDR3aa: CASSPGRIEKLFF; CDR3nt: TGTGCCAGCAGCCCCGGCCGGATTGAAAAACTGTTTTTT
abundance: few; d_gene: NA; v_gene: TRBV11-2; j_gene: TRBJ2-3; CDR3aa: CASSLMGGDTQYF; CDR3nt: TGTGCCAGCAGCTTAATGGGGGGCGATACGCAGTATTTT
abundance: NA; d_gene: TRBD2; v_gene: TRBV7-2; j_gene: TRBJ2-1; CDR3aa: CASSLPGLAAEAFF; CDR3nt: TGTGCCAGCAGCCTCCCGGGACTAGCGGCAGAGGCGTTCTTC
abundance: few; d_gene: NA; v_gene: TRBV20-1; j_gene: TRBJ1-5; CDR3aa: CSALQGFTEPQHF; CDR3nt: TGCAGTGCTCTCCAGGGTTTTACGGAGCCCCAGCATTTT
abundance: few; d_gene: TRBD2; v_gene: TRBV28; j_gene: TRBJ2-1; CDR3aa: CATGSGRTGNEQFF; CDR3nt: TGTGCCACCGGAAGCGGGAGAACGGGGAATGAGCAGTTCTTC
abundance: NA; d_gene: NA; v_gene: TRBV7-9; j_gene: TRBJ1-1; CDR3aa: CASSPTGYSTLNAFF; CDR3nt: TGTGCCAGCAGCCCGACGGGATACAGTACACTGAATGCTTTCTTT
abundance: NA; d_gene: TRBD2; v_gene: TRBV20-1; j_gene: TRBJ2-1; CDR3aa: CSAPRTSGRVLGNEQFF; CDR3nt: TGCAGTGCCCCGCGGACTAGCGGGAGGGTTTTAGGGAATGAGCAGTTCTTC
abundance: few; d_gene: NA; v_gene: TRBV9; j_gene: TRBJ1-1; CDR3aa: CASSILGPNTEAFF; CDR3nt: TGTGCCAGCAGCATATTGGGCCCGAACACTGAAGCTTTCTTT
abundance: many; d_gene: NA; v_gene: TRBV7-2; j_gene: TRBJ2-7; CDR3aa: CASSVTGYLYEQYF; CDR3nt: TGTGCCAGCAGCGTAACAGGTTACCTCTACGAGCAGTACTTC
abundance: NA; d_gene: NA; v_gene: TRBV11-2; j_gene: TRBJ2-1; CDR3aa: CASSLTGGSYNEQFF; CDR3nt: TGTGCCAGCAGCTTAACAGGTGGTTCCTACAATGAGCAGTTCTTC
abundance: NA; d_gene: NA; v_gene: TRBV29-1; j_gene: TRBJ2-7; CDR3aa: CSVGLFSYEQYF; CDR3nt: TGCAGCGTTGGGCTGTTTTCCTACGAGCAGTACTTC